This TCR beta chain was sequenced in a study of cytomegalovirus exposure and HLA in healthy donors. Study in general: The roughly 700 first-cohort repertoires shared a platform with the approximately 120 validation repertoires, as reported in a later analysis. Study findings and constraints: The study recorded around 160 TCR beta chains that were cytomegalovirus-associated.

Trimming took 5 bases from V and 0 from J; bases not matched to a gene: 8. Germline V gene sequence: CDR1 SGHVS, CDR2 FNYEAQ. This CDR3 has 16 amino acids. Donors were drawn from the approximately 120-subject validation cohort, separate from the roughly 670-subject first cohort. The protocol was immunoSEQ multiplex PCR, while the TCRdb copy is restricted to in-frame clones and leaves out a portion. The repertoire holds about 330,000 clones, with about 90% as singletons. A word on this clone: Its specificity is not known.

This clonotype was sampled from a woman aged 30 to 39 in good health and CMV-seropositive. The chain joins TRBV7-6 to TRBJ2-3; TRBD2 matches 7 bases. Material: PBMCs. DNA for the CDR3: TGTGCCAGCAGCCTAGGGACTACGCCTAGCACAGATACGCAGTATTTT. Translation gives CASSLGTTPSTDTQYF.